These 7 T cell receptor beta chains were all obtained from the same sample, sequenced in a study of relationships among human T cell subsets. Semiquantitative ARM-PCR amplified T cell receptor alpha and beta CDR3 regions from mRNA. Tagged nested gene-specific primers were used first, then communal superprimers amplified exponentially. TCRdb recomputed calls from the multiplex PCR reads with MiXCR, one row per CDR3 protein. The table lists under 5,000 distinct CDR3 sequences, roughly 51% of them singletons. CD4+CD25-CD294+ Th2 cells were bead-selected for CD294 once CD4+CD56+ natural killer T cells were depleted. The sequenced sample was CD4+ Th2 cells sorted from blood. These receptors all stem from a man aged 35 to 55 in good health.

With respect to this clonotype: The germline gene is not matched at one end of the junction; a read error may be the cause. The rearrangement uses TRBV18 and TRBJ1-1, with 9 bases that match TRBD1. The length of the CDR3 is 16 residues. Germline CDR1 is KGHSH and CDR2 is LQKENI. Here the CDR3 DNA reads TGTGCCAGCTCACCACCTCGTAGACAGGGGGACACTGAGGCTTTCTTT. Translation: CASSPPRRQGDTEAFF.

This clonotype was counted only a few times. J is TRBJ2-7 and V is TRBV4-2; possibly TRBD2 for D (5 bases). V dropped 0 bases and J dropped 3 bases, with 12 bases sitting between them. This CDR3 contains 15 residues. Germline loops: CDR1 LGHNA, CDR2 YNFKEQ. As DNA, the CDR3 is TGTGCCAGCAGCCAAGAAGGCCGGGAACGCTACGAGCAGTACTTC. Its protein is CASSQEGRERYEQYF.

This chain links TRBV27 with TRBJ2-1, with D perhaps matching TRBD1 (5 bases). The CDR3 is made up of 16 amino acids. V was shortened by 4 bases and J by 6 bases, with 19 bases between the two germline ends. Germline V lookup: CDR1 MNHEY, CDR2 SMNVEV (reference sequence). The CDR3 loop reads CASSSLSSGQGNEQFF. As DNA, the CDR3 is TGTGCCAGCAGTTCGCTTTCCAGTGGCCAGGGCAATGAGCAGTTCTTC.

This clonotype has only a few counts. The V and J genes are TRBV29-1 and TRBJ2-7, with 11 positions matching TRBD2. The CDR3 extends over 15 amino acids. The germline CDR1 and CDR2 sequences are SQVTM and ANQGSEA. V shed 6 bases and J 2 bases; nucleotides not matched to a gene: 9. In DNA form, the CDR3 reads TGCAGCGTGTACAAGGGACTAGCGGACCCCTACGAGCAGTACTTC. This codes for CSVYKGLADPYEQYF.

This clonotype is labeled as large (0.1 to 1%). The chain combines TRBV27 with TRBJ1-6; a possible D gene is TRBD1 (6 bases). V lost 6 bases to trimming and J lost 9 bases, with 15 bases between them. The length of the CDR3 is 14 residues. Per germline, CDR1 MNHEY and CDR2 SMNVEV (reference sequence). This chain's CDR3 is CASRRETGTSPLHF. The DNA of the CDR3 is TGTGCCAGCAGAAGGGAAACAGGGACTTCACCCCTCCACTTT.

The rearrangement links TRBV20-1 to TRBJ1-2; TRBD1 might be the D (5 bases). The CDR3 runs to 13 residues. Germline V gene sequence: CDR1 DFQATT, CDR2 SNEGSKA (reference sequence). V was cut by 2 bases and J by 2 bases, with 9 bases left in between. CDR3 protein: CSARSTGNYGYTF. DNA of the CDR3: TGCAGTGCTAGAAGTACAGGCAACTATGGCTACACCTTC.

The CDR3, as DNA: TGCAGCGTTGTCCTAGCGGTCAATGAGCAGTTCTTC. This translates into CSVVLAVNEQFF. The chain has TRBV29-1 and TRBJ2-1; 7 bases agree with TRBD2. Per germline, CDR1 SQVTM and CDR2 ANQGSEA. This CDR3 contains 12 residues. J was trimmed by 6 bases and V by 4 bases; bases with no gene match: 3.